This section outlines one TCR beta chain sequence together with its context. The primer mix had 60 V beta and 13 J beta primers. Using immunoSEQ multiplex PCR, the repertoire was profiled, and TCRdb retains in-frame clones only, with some absent. The sample has around 97,000 clones; approximately 80% are singletons. In germline, CDR1 is SGHTA, CDR2 FQGTGA. The CDR3 extends over 19 amino acids. With V trimmed by 2 bases and J by 0 bases, 13 bases remained unmatched. This entry comes from a study of glioma-infiltrating T cells after dendritic cell vaccination. Study in general: At biweekly intervals, patients got three intradermal dendritic cell vaccine injections.

V gene TRBV7-3 combines with J gene TRBJ2-5; 9 nucleotides match TRBD2. The clonotype originates from a human donor with glioblastoma. Sequencing used blood, obtained before dendritic cell vaccination. As DNA, the CDR3 is TGTGCCAGCAGCTTATTACCGGCTAGCGGGGCTCGGTACCAAGAGACCCAGTACTTC. Protein sequence: CASSLLPASGARYQETQYF.